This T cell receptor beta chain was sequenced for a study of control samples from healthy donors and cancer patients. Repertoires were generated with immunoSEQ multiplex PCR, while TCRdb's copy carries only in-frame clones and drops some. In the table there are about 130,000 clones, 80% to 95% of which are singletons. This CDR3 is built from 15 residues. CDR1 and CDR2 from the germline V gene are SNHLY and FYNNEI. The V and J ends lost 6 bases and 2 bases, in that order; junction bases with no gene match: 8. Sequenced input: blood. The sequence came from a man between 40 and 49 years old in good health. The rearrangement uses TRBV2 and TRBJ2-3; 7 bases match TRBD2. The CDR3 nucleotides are TGTGCCAGCAGCTGGGGAGGGGACGCCACAGATACGCAGTATTTT. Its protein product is CASSWGGDATDTQYF.